The T cell receptor beta chain described here comes from a study of T cells in Graves' hyperthyroidism and ophthalmopathy. General study results and limits: It was a median roughly 6.5 months before onset that the model predicted ophthalmopathy.

Ten or more counts support this clonotype. Its cognate antigen is unknown. Diagnosis rested on symptoms, serum thyroxine and TRAb, thyroid ultrasound, and orbital computed tomography. What was amplified from RNA transcripts were TCR beta CDR3 regions. The study used the HTBI primer set for a first-round RT-PCR of the TCR CDR3. TCRdb recomputed calls from the multiplex PCR reads with MiXCR, one row per CDR3 protein. The sample consists of approximately 600,000 distinct CDR3 sequences, less than 25% of them appearing once. The sample was blood. The sequence was collected from a man aged 25-40 years with Graves' ophthalmopathy.

DNA for the CDR3: TGCAGTGCTAGAGTTCAGGGGACCTACAATGAGCAGTTCTTC. It is translated as CSARVQGTYNEQFF. The J gene is TRBJ2-1, the V gene TRBV20-1; weak D call: TRBD1 (6 bases). This CDR3 has 14 amino acids. The V and J ends lost 1 base and 2 bases respectively, with 9 bases between them. Germline V lookup: CDR1 DFQATT, CDR2 SNEGSKA (reference sequence).